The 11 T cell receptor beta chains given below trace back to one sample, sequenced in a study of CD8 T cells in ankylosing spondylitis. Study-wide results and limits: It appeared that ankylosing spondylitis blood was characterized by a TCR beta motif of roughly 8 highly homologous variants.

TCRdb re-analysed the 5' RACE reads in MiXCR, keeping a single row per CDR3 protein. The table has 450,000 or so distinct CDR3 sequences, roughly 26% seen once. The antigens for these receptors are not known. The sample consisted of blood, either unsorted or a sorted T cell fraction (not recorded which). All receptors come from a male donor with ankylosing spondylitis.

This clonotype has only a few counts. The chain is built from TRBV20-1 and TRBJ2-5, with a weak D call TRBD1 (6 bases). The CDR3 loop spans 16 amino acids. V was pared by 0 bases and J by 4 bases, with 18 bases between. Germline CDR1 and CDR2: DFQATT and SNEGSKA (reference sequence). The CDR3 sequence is CSARDPAQGEGETQYF. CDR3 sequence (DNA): TGCAGTGCTAGAGATCCCGCACAGGGCGAGGGAGAGACCCAGTACTTC.

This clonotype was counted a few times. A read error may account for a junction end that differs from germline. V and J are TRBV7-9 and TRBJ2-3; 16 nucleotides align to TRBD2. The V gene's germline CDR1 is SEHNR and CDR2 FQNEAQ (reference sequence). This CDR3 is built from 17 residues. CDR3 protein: CASSLGTSGRAADTQYF. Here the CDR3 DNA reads TGTGCCAGCAGTTTAGGGACTAGCGGGAGGGCCGCAGATACGCAGTATTTT.

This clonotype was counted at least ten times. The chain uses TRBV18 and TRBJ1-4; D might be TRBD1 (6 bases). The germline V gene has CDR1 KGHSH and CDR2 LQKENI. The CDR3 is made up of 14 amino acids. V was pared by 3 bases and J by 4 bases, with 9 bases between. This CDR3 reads CASSPGQDNEKLFF. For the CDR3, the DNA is TGTGCCAGCTCACCGGGACAAGATAATGAAAAACTGTTTTTT.

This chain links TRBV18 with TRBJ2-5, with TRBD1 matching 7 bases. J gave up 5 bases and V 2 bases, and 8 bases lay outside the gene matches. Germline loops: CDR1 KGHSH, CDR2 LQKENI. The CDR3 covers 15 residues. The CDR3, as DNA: TGTGCCAGCTCACCAAACAGGGGAAGGGAGGAGACCCAGTACTTC. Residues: CASSPNRGREETQYF.

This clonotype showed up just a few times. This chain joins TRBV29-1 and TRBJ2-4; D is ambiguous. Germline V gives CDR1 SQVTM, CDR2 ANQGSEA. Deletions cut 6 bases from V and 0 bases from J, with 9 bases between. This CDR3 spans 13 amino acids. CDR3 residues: CSVQDLAKNIQYF. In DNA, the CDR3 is TGCAGCGTGCAGGATTTAGCCAAAAACATTCAGTACTTC.

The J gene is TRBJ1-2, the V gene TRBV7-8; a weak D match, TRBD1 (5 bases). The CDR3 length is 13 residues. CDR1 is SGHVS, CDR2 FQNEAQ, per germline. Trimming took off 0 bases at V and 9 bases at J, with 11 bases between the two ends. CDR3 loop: CASSLAWGMSYTF. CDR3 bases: TGTGCCAGCAGCTTAGCATGGGGCATGAGCTACACCTTC.

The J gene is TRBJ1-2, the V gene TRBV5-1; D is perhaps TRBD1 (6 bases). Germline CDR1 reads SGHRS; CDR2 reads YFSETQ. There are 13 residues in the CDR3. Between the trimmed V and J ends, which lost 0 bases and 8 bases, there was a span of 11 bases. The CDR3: CASSLEGGEGYTF. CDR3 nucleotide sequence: TGCGCCAGCAGCTTGGAGGGGGGGGAAGGCTACACCTTC.

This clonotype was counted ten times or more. CDR3: CASRPTGYSNQPQHF. CDR3 bases: TGTGCCAGCAGGCCTACAGGGTATAGCAATCAGCCCCAGCATTTT. This chain uses TRBV6-1 with TRBJ1-5; perhaps TRBD1 as D (6 bases). The V and J ends lost 6 bases and 0 bases respectively, with 12 bases between them. Germline-derived CDR1 and CDR2 are MNHNS and SASEGT. The CDR3 runs 15 residues.

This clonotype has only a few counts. In nucleotides, the CDR3 is TGCAGTGCTAGAGTAAGGGGGTCCACCGGGGAGCTGTTTTTT. Encoded protein: CSARVRGSTGELFF. The chain links TRBV20-1 to TRBJ2-2; maybe TRBD1 (6 bases). Trimming cost V 1 base and J 4 bases, with 10 bases left between them. Per germline, CDR1 DFQATT and CDR2 SNEGSKA (reference sequence). This CDR3 has 14 residues.

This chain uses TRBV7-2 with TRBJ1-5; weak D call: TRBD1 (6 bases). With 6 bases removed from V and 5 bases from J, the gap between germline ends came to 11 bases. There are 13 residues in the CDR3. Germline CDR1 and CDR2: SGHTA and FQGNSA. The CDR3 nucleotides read TGTGCCAGCAGGAAAGGGGGGGATCAGCCCCAGCATTTT. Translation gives CASRKGGDQPQHF.

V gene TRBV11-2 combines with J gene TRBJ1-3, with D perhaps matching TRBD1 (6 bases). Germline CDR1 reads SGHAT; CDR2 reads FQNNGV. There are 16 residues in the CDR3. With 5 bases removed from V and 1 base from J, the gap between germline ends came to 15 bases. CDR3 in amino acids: CASSLQQGSSGNTIYF. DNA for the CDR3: TGTGCCAGCAGCCTCCAACAGGGATCGTCTGGAAACACCATATATTTT.